This TCR beta chain was found in a study of blood T cell repertoires in COVID-19. Study background: PBMCs, B-cell-depleted T cells, or T cells were the source of the cDNA or gDNA that made up the material.

V shed 6 bases and J shed 7 bases, with 21 bases lying between them. The CDR3 is 15 residues long. Per germline, CDR1 MNHEY and CDR2 SMNVEV (reference sequence). Data came from immunoSEQ multiplex PCR; TCRdb stores just in-frame clones and leaves some out. This table has 250,000 to 300,000 clones, roughly 88% appearing once. The clonotype originates from a woman between 45 and 65 years old who had recovered from COVID-19. Material: PBMCs or T cells enriched from blood (not recorded which). The chain combines TRBV27 with TRBJ2-5; perhaps TRBD1 as D (5 bases). CDR3 nucleotides: TGTGCCAGCAGCCCAACCTCTAGGGGCGCTGGGACCCAGTACTTC. Translated, it gives CASSPTSRGAGTQYF.